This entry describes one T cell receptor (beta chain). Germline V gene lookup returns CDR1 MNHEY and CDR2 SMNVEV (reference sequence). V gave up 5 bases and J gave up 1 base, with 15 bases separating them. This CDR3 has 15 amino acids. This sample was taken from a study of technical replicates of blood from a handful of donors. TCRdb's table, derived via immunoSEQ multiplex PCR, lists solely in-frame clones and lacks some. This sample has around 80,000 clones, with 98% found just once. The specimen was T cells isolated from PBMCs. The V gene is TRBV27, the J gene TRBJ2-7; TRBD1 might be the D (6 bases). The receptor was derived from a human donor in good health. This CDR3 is CASSVATGLSYEQYF. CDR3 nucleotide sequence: TGTGCCAGCAGTGTAGCTACAGGGCTGTCCTACGAGCAGTACTTC.